Shown below are 22 T cell receptor beta chains from a single sample sequenced in a study of T cell responses to AZD1222 COVID-19 vaccine. The data were produced by immunoSEQ multiplex PCR, yet TCRdb's version contains in-frame clones alone and is incomplete. The table shows 150,000 or so clones, with roughly 93% occurring only once. Sequenced here: peripheral blood, sampled on day 0 of AZD1222 vaccination. The receptors stem from an adult in good health.

The V call is TRBV7-9, the J call TRBJ2-1; weak D call: TRBD2 (5 bases). In germline, CDR1 is SEHNR, CDR2 FQNEAQ (reference sequence). The CDR3 contains 13 residues. V was shortened by 1 base and J by 9 bases, with 10 bases between the two germline ends. The CDR3 bases are TGTGCCAGCAGCTTAGTCGGGGTAGCTGAGCAGTTCTTC. Encoded protein: CASSLVGVAEQFF.

The rearrangement uses TRBV19 and TRBJ1-1, with D maybe TRBD1 (5 bases). There are 15 residues in the CDR3. CDR1 is LNHDA and CDR2 is SQIVND in the germline V gene (reference sequence). V was trimmed by 5 bases and J by 2 bases, leaving 15 bases between them. The CDR3: CASSFSGGKNTEAFF. DNA of the CDR3: TGTGCCAGTAGTTTCTCCGGGGGAAAAAACACTGAAGCTTTCTTT.

The chain carries TRBV12-3 or TRBV12-4 and TRBJ1-6; D unclear. The length of the CDR3 is 13 residues. V was pared by 2 bases and J by 6 bases, with 5 bases between. The CDR3 spells CASSLSGNSPLHF. The CDR3 DNA reads as TGTGCCAGCAGTTTATCTGGTAATTCACCCCTCCACTTT.

The chain employs TRBV3-1 (or the pseudogene TRBV3-2) and TRBJ2-7; D possibly corresponds to TRBD1 (6 bases). The germline V and J ends were trimmed by 5 bases and 0 bases, with 8 bases remaining between them. The germline CDR1 and CDR2 sequences are LGHDT and YNNKEL (reference sequence). There are 13 residues in the CDR3. This CDR3 reads CASSRQASYEQYF. The CDR3 DNA is TGTGCCAGCAGCAGACAGGCCTCCTACGAGCAGTACTTC.

Judged by abundance, this clone is medium-sized. The chain's CDR3 is CASSPSAYNEQFF. Here the CDR3 DNA reads TGTGCCAGCAGTCCATCGGCCTACAATGAGCAGTTCTTC. V gene TRBV27 combines with J gene TRBJ2-1; D uncertain. The CDR3 runs 13 residues. Germline V gene data show CDR1 as MNHEY and CDR2 as SMNVEV (reference sequence). The V gene lost 5 bases and the J gene lost 2 bases, with 7 bases spanning the gap.

The chain uses TRBV9 and TRBJ1-1, with D unclear. Looked up from germline, CDR1 is SGDLS and CDR2 is YYNGEE. The CDR3 totals 14 residues. Trimming took off 6 bases at V and 0 bases at J, with 12 bases between the two ends. CDR3 loop: CASTKTEMNTEAFF. CDR3 nucleotides: TGTGCCAGCACCAAAACAGAGATGAACACTGAAGCTTTCTTT.

The rearrangement uses TRBV5-1 and TRBJ2-7; 9 bases are a match to TRBD1. CDR1 and CDR2 from the germline V gene are SGHRS and YFSETQ. There are 15 residues in the CDR3. V was clipped by 3 bases and J by 4 bases; unmatched bases: 8. CDR3 amino acids: CASSYMTGGFYEQYF. The CDR3 coding sequence is TGCGCCAGCAGCTATATGACAGGGGGTTTTTACGAGCAGTACTTC. Drawing the rest from reference TRBV5-1 and TRBJ2-7, the complete variable domain is KAGVTQTPRYLIKTRGQQVTLSCSPISGHRSVSWYQQTPGQGLQFLFEYFSETQRNKGNFPGRFSGRQFSNSRSEMNVSTLELGDSALYLCASSYMTGGFYEQYFGPGTRLTVT.

To note about this clone: The same CDR3 also results from other DNA sequences found in this sample. V is TRBV5-1 and J is TRBJ1-1; D gene unclear. The CDR3 is 14 amino acids. With 0 bases removed from V and 1 base from J, the gap between germline ends came to 7 bases. Germline loops: CDR1 SGHRS, CDR2 YFSETQ. The CDR3 sequence: CASSLAGGNTEAFF. The CDR3 region has the DNA TGCGCCAGCAGCTTGGCTGGAGGGAACACTGAAGCTTTCTTT.

The chain links TRBV7-8 to TRBJ2-1; TRBD2 might be the D (5 bases). The CDR3 totals 16 residues. Per germline, CDR1 SGHVS and CDR2 FQNEAQ. The V gene lost 1 base and the J gene lost 2 bases, with 12 bases spanning the gap. The CDR3, as DNA: TGTGCCAGCAGCTTAGGGCTAGCCTTAACCTACAATGAGCAGTTCTTC. Protein: CASSLGLALTYNEQFF. Looking up the rest from reference TRBV7-8 and TRBJ2-1 gives the full variable domain: GAGVSQSPRYKVAKRGQDVALRCDPISGHVSLFWYQQALGQGPEFLTYFQNEAQLDKSGLPSDRFFAERPEGSVSTLKIQRTQQEDSAVYLCASSLGLALTYNEQFFGPGTRLTVL.

The chain couples TRBV10-3 to TRBJ2-3; 8 bases are a match to TRBD1. The junction had 11 bases not matched to a gene; V was cut back by 2 bases and J by 4 bases. The CDR3 spans 17 residues. CDR1 and CDR2 from the germline V gene are ENHRY and SYGVKD. CDR3 loop: CAISEETGDPGADTQYF. In DNA, the CDR3 is TGTGCCATCAGTGAGGAGACAGGGGACCCCGGTGCAGATACGCAGTATTTT.

The rearrangement joins TRBV27 to TRBJ2-2; tentatively, D is TRBD2 (6 bases). This CDR3 has 14 residues. The germline V gene has CDR1 MNHEY and CDR2 SMNVEV (reference sequence). V was trimmed by 8 bases and J by 4 bases, leaving 14 bases between them. The CDR3 reads CASGSRRGTGELFF. The DNA of the CDR3 is TGTGCCAGCGGCTCGCGGCGGGGCACCGGGGAGCTGTTTTTT.

This chain links TRBV11-1 with TRBJ2-7, with D perhaps matching TRBD2 (6 bases). This CDR3 spans 16 amino acids. In germline, CDR1 is SGHAT, CDR2 FQDESV (reference sequence). V was trimmed by 3 bases and J by 6 bases, leaving 21 bases between them. The CDR3 sequence: CASSLGRGPSPPEQYF. CDR3 bases: TGTGCCAGCAGCTTGGGGCGGGGCCCTAGTCCTCCCGAGCAGTACTTC.

The chain is built from TRBV27 and TRBJ2-1; TRBD2 matches 13 bases. Germline CDR1 and CDR2: MNHEY and SMNVEV (reference sequence). This CDR3 is built from 15 residues. V lost 4 bases, J lost 7 bases, and 4 bases stayed unmatched. The CDR3 bases are TGTGCCAGCAGTTCCGGGACTAGCGGGATTAATGAGCAGTTCTTC. The encoded protein is CASSSGTSGINEQFF.

The chain couples TRBV7-9 to TRBJ1-5, with 7 bases fitting TRBD1. CDR3 length: 15 residues. The V gene end was trimmed by 1 base and the J gene end by 3 bases; junction bases not matched to a gene: 3. Germline V gives CDR1 SEHNR, CDR2 FQNEAQ (reference sequence). CDR3 nucleotides: TGTGCCAGCAGCTTAGGGGACAGAGACAATCAGCCCCAGCATTTT. This encodes CASSLGDRDNQPQHF.

The chain employs TRBV7-2 and TRBJ1-3, with D unresolved. Between the trimmed V and J ends, which lost 2 bases and 3 bases, there was a span of 2 bases. The CDR3 is 12 residues long. The V gene's germline CDR1 is SGHTA and CDR2 FQGNSA. The CDR3 DNA is TGTGCCAGCAGCTTAAGTGGAAACACCATATATTTT. Encoded protein: CASSLSGNTIYF.

The chain combines TRBV19 with TRBJ2-1, with D possibly TRBD2 on 6 matching bases. Deletions cut 0 bases from V and 10 bases from J, with 19 bases between. Looked up from germline, CDR1 is LNHDA and CDR2 is SQIVND (reference sequence). The CDR3 has 16 residues. This chain's CDR3 is CASSIDRGISVGEQFF. Here the CDR3 DNA reads TGTGCCAGTAGTATAGATCGCGGGATCTCTGTTGGAGAGCAGTTCTTC.

V usage is TRBV28 and J usage is TRBJ2-3, with D perhaps matching TRBD2 (6 bases). Trimming removed 5 bases from V and 6 bases from J, with 18 bases in between. This CDR3 is built from 15 residues. CDR1 and CDR2 (germline): MDHEN, SYDVKM. The CDR3 loop reads CASSTPPGGVDTQYF. In DNA form, the CDR3 reads TGTGCCAGCAGTACGCCACCTGGAGGGGTCGATACGCAGTATTTT.

CDR3 DNA sequence: TGCGCCAGCAGCTTGCTAAGCAGCCAAGAGACCCAGTACTTC. It codes for CASSLLSSQETQYF. The rearrangement uses TRBV5-1 and TRBJ2-5, with D hard to call. With 1 base removed from V and 1 base from J, the gap between germline ends came to 8 bases. This CDR3 is built from 14 residues. Germline CDR1 reads SGHRS; CDR2 reads YFSETQ.

The chain carries TRBV7-9 and TRBJ2-7; unclear D gene. CDR3 length: 13 residues. V lost 5 bases, J lost 3 bases, and 11 bases lay in between. Looked up from germline, CDR1 is SEHNR and CDR2 is FQNEAQ (reference sequence). This CDR3 reads CASSAGSDYEQYF. CDR3 nucleotide sequence: TGTGCCAGCAGCGCCGGCAGCGACTACGAGCAGTACTTC.

This chain joins TRBV27 and TRBJ1-1; 8 bases align to TRBD1. CDR1 is MNHEY and CDR2 is SMNVEV in the germline V gene (reference sequence). V shed 6 bases, J shed 4 bases, and the junction held 13 bases outside the gene matches. CDR3 length equals 16 residues. CDR3 region: CASSPLDRGSGTEAFF. The DNA of the CDR3 is TGTGCCAGCAGCCCCTTAGACAGGGGTTCGGGCACTGAAGCTTTCTTT.

The chain uses TRBV28 and TRBJ1-3; possible D gene TRBD1, 5 bases. In germline, CDR1 is MDHEN, CDR2 SYDVKM. The CDR3 length is 13 residues. V dropped 6 bases and J dropped 2 bases, with 8 bases sitting between them. The CDR3 loop reads CASSTGAGNTIYF. CDR3 sequence (DNA): TGTGCCAGCAGCACAGGAGCTGGAAACACCATATATTTT.

The V and J genes are TRBV19 and TRBJ2-2; D possibly matches TRBD1 or TRBD2 (5 bases each). The V gene lost 6 bases and the J gene lost 0 bases, with 14 bases spanning the gap. The CDR3 runs 16 residues. Germline V lookup: CDR1 LNHDA, CDR2 SQIVND (reference sequence). The CDR3 DNA is TGTGCCAGTAGCCCATGGGTGGGGGCGAACACCGGGGAGCTGTTTTTT. Translated, it gives CASSPWVGANTGELFF.